This T cell receptor (beta chain) derives from a study of blood T cell repertoires in COVID-19 (dated by TCRdb to about 2020). About the study as a whole: Samples from collaborators originated in the United States, Italy and Spain and spanned both the acute and convalescent phases of COVID-19. The prospective study material was composed of cDNA or gDNA derived from T cells, B-cell-depleted T cells, or PBMCs. The dataset comprised deeply sampled blood TCRbeta repertoires from subjects exposed to, actively infected with, or recovered from COVID-19. A freely available public database, intended as a resource for researchers studying the immune response to SARS-CoV-2, is where the repertoires were released. Samples were obtained from the ongoing ImmuneRACE study (first 160 participants) and from some 1,300 subjects provided by 6 global collaborators. The sample metadata nearly always contained a de-identified subject ID, COVID-19 status, age in years and sex. Where HLA class I and class II types were available, the types were taken from metadata supplied by the sample provider, not from assay-based typing.

TCRbeta CDR3 regions were amplified from genomic DNA using the immunoSEQ Assay, a bias-controlled multiplex PCR. Processing in the source paper ran as follows. Within the assay, amplification of reference gene primers was used to estimate how many nucleated cells each sample contained. To quantify the absolute abundance of each unique TCRbeta CDR3 rearrangement, sequence reads were collapsed and filtered. For each sample, productive Simpson clonality was calculated as the square root of Simpson's diversity index over productive rearrangements. TCRdb retrieved this table from immuneACCESS and kept in-frame rearrangements only. Not all clones are present; in checked studies, unresolved V genes account for under half, and no reason is known for the remainder. From that table come the V and J calls and clone size; the DNA was used to work out D and trimming. For this sample there are approximately 110,000 clones; approximately 80% appear just once. The ten largest clones take up approximately 8.1% of the sample.

Notes on this clone: What this receptor recognizes is not known. No much larger clone is present one base from it, and per-base qualities are unavailable.

Paper-wide results and their limitations: Clinical and demographic metadata were provided uncurated, with the amount varying by source and participant.

The collaborating institutions used their own protocols to collect whole blood in K2EDTA tubes. Collaborator samples were shipped for TCRbeta analysis as frozen whole blood, isolated PBMCs, or DNA extracted from either sample type. The specimen was peripheral blood. This receptor was identified in a woman in her thirties or forties with acute or convalescent COVID-19.

Here is the DNA: TGTGCCTGGAGTGTAGGGGACATTAGGAAAACTGAAGCTTTCTTT. Its protein product is CAWSVGDIRKTEAFF. The chain links TRBV30 with TRBJ1-1, and perhaps TRBD1 as D gene, on 6 matching bases. V and J lose 0 bases and 5 bases, and a span of 16 bases separates them. The CDR3 runs 15 amino acids, cysteine and phenylalanine included. The sequence is cut down to CDR3 DNA, 45 bases in frame from base 1. For CDR1 and CDR2, the germline V gene (reference sequence) lists GTSNPN and SVGIG.